The present entry profiles one TCR beta chain with its context. Per germline, CDR1 MNHEY and CDR2 SMNVEV (reference sequence). J gave up 4 bases and V 3 bases, and 3 bases lay outside the gene matches. The CDR3 covers 15 residues. The data were obtained in a study of T cell changes during pregnancy in multiple sclerosis. Data came from immunoSEQ multiplex PCR; TCRdb stores just in-frame clones and leaves some out. The data contain 35,000 to 50,000 clones, 70% to 90% of them singletons. The genes are TRBV27 and TRBJ1-2; 12 nucleotides agree with TRBD1. Sequences were derived from CD4+ T cells from peripheral blood mononuclear cells, sampled after pregnancy. This receptor was taken from a female donor with multiple sclerosis, enrolled in a pregnancy study. The CDR3 loop is CASSLGTGGVYGYTF. For the CDR3, the DNA is TGTGCCAGCAGTTTGGGGACAGGGGGCGTCTATGGCTACACCTTC.